The sequence of this T cell receptor (beta chain) was determined in a study of T cell responses to AZD1222 COVID-19 vaccine. TCRdb's copy holds only in-frame clones and misses some; the assay was immunoSEQ multiplex PCR. The repertoire holds some 80,000 clones, with about nine tenths as singletons. Whole-study findings and limits: Clonal diversity was possibly underestimated, and the donors were mostly white British, with more females.

There are 16 residues in the CDR3. V gave up 4 bases and J gave up 1 base, with 16 bases separating them. Germline CDR1 and CDR2: MGHRA and YSYEKL. This clone came up a few times. Its target is unknown. This sample comprised peripheral blood, obtained 28 days after the second dose of the MenACWY control vaccine. The receptor comes from an adult who received the MenACWY meningococcal vaccine as a control. The chain recombines TRBV4-1 with TRBJ1-1; the D is unclear. This chain's CDR3 is CASSPLHSRANTEAFF. The CDR3 DNA sequence: TGCGCCAGCAGCCCCCTCCACAGCCGGGCGAACACTGAAGCTTTCTTT.